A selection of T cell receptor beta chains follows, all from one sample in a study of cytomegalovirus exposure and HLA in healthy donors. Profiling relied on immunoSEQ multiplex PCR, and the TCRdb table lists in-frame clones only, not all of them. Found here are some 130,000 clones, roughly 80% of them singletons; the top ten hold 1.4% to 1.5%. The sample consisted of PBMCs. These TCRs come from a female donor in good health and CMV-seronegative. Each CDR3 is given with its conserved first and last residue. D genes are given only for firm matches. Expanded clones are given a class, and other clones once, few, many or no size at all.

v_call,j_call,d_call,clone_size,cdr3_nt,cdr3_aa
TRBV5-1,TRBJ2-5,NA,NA,TGCGCCAGCAGCTTGGCCGGGACTGATGAAGAGACCCAGTACTTC,CASSLAGTDEETQYF
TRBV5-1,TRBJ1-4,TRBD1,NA,TGCGCCAGCAGCAACGGACAGGGCAATAATGAAAAACTGTTTTTT,CASSNGQGNNEKLFF
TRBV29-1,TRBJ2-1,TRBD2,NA,TGCAGCGAAAGCGGGAACTCCTACAATGAGCAGTTCTTC,CSESGNSYNEQFF
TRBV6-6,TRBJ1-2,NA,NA,TGTGCCAGCAGTCCCAGTAACTATGGCTACACCTTC,CASSPSNYGYTF
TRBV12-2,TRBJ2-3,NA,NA,TGTGCAAGTCGCTTAGCGTCATGCACAGATACGCAGTATTTT,CASRLASCTDTQYF
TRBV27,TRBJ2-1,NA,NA,TGTGCCAGCAGTTTTGGAGGTACTGAGCAGTTCTTC,CASSFGGTEQFF
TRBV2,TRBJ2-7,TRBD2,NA,TGTGCCAGCAGTATCGGCGGGGGGCTCTACGAGCAGTACTTC,CASSIGGGLYEQYF
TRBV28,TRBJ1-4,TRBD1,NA,TGTGCCAGCAGTATTGACAGGGTGGGAGGTATCAAGGGTGAAAAACTGTTTTTT,CASSIDRVGGIKGEKLFF
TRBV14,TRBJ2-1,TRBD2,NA,TGTGCCAGCAGCCTTTTTAGGACTAGCGGCTCCTACAATGAGCAGTTCTTC,CASSLFRTSGSYNEQFF
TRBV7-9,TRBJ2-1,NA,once,TGTGCCAGCAGCTTAGAGGAGGGCCGGGATGAGCAGTTCTTC,CASSLEEGRDEQFF
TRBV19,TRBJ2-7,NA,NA,TGTGCCAGTAGTATAGACCGTGAGCACGAGCAGTACTTC,CASSIDREHEQYF
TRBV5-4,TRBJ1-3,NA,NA,TGTGCCAGCAGCTTACGAGGACAGCCAAACACCATATATTTT,CASSLRGQPNTIYF
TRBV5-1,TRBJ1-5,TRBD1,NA,TGCGCCAGCAGCGCCACAGGGGCTGGTCAGCCCCAGCATTTT,CASSATGAGQPQHF
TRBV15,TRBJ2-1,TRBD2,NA,TGTGCCACCAGCAGTACTGTACGCGGGAGGGCCTACAATGAGCAGTTCTTC,CATSSTVRGRAYNEQFF
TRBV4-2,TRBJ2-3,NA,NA,TGTGCCAGCAGCCAGGCGGCCTACACAGATACGCAGTATTTT,CASSQAAYTDTQYF
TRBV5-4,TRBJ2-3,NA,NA,TGTGCCAGCAGCTTATCTAGGAAGAGCACAGATACGCAGTATTTT,CASSLSRKSTDTQYF
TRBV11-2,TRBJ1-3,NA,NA,TGTGCCAGCAGCTTAGATCCAGGGAACACCATATATTTT,CASSLDPGNTIYF
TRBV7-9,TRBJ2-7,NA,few,TGTGCCAGCAGCCTAGACCAGGGGAACGAGCAGTACTTC,CASSLDQGNEQYF
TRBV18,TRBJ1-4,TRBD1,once,TGTGCCAGCTCAGACCTTGACAGGGCTCAAAATGAAAAACTGTTTTTT,CASSDLDRAQNEKLFF
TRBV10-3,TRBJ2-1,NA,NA,TGTGCCATCAGTGATGGTACTGGGCCCTACAATGAGCAGTTCTTC,CAISDGTGPYNEQFF
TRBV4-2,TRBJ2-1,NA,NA,TGTGCCAGCGGCGGGGTCCACAATGAGCAGTTCTTC,CASGGVHNEQFF
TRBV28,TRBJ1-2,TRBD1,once,TGTGCCAGCAGTCCCGGGGACAGGGGGCGCGGCTACACCTTC,CASSPGDRGRGYTF
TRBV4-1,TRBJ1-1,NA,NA,TGCGCCAGCAGCCAAGATGGGGGAGGAGCTTTCTTT,CASSQDGGGAFF
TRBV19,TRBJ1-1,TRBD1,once,TGTGCCAGTAGTAAACATACAGGGGGAGTAGCTGAAGCTTTCTTT,CASSKHTGGVAEAFF
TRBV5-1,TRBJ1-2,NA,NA,TGCGCCAGCGGTCCAACAGGGAATGGCTACACCTTC,CASGPTGNGYTF
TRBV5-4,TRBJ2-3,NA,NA,TGTGCCAGCAGCGCAGACAGAACTAGCACAGATACGCAGTATTTT,CASSADRTSTDTQYF
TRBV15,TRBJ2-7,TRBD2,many,TGTGCCACCAGCAGGGAATCGCTAGCGGACCTTTCCTACGAGCAGTACTTC,CATSRESLADLSYEQYF